The clone carrying this T cell receptor (beta chain) was observed once. How the authors handled the data: Amplification of reference gene primers was used by the study to estimate nucleated cell counts. Method: immunoSEQ multiplex PCR; TCRdb's copy keeps in-frame clones and lacks some. D and trimming come from the DNA, and the V and J calls and clone size come from that table. Of 55,000 to 80,000 clones in the sample, approximately 79% are singletons; the top ten hold 15% to 20%. Germline V gene lookup returns CDR1 MNHNS and CDR2 SASEGT. The CDR3 extends over 15 amino acids. V was cut by 3 bases and J by 1 base, with 10 bases left in between. The record originates from a study of blood T cell repertoires in COVID-19. The overall study: Donors in the United States, Italy and Spain gave samples during acute or convalescent COVID-19. T cells, B-cell-depleted T cells, or PBMCs provided the cDNA or gDNA that served as material.

Input material: peripheral blood. The source of this sequence is an elderly man with active COVID-19. V usage is TRBV6-1 and J usage is TRBJ1-5; D call uncertain. The CDR3 bases are TGTGCCAGCAGTGAGGAGGTGGCGAGCAATCAGCCCCAGCATTTT. Translated: CASSEEVASNQPQHF.